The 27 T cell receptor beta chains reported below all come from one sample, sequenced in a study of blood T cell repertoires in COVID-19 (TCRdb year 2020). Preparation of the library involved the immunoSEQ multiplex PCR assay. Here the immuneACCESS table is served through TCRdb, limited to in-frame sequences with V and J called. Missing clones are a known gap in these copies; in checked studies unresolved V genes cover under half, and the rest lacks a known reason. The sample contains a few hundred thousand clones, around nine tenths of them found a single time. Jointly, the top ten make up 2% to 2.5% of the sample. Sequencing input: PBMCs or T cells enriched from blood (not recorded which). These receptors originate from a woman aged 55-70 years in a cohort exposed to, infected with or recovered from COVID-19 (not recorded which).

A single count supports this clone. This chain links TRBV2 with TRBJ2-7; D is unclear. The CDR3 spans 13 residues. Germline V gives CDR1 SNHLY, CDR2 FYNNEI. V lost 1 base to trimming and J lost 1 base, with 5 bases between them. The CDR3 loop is CASSEVGSYEQYF. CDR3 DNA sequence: TGTGCCAGCAGTGAAGTCGGGTCCTACGAGCAGTACTTC.

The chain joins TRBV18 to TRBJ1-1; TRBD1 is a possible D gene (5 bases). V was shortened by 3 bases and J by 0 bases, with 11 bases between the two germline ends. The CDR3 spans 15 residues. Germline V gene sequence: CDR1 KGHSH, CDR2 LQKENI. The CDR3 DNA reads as TGTGCCAGCTCACCTAGACAGAGTATGAACACTGAAGCTTTCTTT. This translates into CASSPRQSMNTEAFF.

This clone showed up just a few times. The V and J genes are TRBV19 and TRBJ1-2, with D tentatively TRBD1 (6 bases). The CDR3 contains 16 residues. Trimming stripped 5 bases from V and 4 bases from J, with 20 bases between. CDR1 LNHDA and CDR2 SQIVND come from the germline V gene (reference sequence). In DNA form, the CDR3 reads TGTGCCAGTAGTCTACGACAAGTTGGGGGGGCCTATGGCTACACCTTC. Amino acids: CASSLRQVGGAYGYTF.

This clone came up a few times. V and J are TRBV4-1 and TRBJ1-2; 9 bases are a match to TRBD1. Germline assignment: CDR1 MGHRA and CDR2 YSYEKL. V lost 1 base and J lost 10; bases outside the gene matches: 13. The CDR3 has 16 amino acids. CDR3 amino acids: CASSQGGYRDRVDYTF. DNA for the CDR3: TGCGCCAGCAGCCAAGGGGGGTACCGGGACAGGGTGGACTACACCTTC.

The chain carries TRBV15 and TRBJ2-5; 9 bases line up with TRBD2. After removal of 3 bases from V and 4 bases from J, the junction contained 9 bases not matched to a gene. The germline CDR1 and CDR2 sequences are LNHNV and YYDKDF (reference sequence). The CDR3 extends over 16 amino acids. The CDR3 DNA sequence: TGTGCCACCAGCAGTCGGGGACGCGGGAGGGTAGAGACCCAGTACTTC. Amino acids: CATSSRGRGRVETQYF.

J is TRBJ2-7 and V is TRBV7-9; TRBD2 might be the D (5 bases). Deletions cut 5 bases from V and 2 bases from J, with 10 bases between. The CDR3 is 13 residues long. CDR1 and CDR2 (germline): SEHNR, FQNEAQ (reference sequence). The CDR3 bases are TGTGCCAGCAGCCCCTCGGGAACCTACGAGCAGTACTTC. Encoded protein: CASSPSGTYEQYF.

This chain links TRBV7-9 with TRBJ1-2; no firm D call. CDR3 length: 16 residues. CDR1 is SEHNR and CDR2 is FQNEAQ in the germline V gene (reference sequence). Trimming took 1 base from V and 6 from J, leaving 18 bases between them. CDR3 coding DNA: TGTGCCAGCAGCTTAGGGCGGGAGGGCAGTCCGAATGGCTACACCTTC. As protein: CASSLGREGSPNGYTF.

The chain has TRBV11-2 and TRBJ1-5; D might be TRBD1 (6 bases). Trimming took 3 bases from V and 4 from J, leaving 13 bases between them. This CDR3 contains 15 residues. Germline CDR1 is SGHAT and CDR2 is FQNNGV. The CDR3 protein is CASSLAGALNQPQHF. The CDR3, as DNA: TGTGCCAGCAGCTTGGCAGGGGCCCTAAATCAGCCCCAGCATTTT.

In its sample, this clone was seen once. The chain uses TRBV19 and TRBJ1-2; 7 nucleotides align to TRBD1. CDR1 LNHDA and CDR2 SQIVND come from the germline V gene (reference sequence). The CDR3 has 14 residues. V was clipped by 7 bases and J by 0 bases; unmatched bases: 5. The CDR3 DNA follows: TGTGCCAGTACCGGACAGGCTACTAACTATGGCTACACCTTC. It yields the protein CASTGQATNYGYTF.

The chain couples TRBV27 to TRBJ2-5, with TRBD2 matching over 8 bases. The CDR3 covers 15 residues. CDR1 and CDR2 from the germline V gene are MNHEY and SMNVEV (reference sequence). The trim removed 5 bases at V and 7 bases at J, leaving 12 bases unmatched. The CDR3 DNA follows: TGTGCCAGCAGTCCTCCTAGCGGGCAAAGAGGGACCCAGTACTTC. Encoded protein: CASSPPSGQRGTQYF.

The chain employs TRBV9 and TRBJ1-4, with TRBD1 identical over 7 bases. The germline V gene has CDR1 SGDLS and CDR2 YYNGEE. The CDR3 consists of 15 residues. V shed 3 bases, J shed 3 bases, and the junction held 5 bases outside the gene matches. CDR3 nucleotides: TGTGCCAGCAGCGCGCGGGACAGAGCTAATGAAAAACTGTTTTTT. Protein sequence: CASSARDRANEKLFF.

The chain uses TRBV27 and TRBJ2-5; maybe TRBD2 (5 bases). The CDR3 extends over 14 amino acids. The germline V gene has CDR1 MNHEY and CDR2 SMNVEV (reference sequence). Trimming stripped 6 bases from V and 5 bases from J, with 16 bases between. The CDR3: CASSLRTAKETQYF. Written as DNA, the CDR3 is TGTGCCAGCAGCCTAAGGACTGCTAAGGAGACCCAGTACTTC.

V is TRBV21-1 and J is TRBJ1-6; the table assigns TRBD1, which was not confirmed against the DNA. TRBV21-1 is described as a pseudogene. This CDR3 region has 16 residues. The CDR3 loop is CASIEVGVESNSPLHF. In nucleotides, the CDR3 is TGTGCCAGCATTGAGGTAGGGGTAGAGAGTAATTCACCCCTCCACTTT.

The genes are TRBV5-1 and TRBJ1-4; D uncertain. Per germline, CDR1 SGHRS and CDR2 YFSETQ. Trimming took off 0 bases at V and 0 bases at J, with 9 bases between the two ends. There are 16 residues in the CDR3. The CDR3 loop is CASSLARRATNEKLFF. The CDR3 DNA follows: TGCGCCAGCAGCTTGGCGCGGCGAGCAACTAATGAAAAACTGTTTTTT.

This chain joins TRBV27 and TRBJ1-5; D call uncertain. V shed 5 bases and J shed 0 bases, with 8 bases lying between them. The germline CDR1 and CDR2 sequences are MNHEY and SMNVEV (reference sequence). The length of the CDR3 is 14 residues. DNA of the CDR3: TGTGCCAGCAGTGAACTTTATAGCAATCAGCCCCAGCATTTT. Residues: CASSELYSNQPQHF.

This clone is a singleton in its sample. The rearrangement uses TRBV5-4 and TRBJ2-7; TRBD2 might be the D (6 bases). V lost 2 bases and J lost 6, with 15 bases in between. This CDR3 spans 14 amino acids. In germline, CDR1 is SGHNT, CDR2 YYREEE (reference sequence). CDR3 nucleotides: TGTGCCAGCAGCTTACTAGCAGGGTCGTCCGAGCAGTACTTC. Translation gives CASSLLAGSSEQYF.

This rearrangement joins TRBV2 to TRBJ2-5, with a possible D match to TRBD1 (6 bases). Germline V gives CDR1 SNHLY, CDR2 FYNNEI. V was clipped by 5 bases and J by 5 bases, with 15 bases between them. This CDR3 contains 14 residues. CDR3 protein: CASSPLGAGETQYF. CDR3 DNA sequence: TGTGCCAGCAGTCCTCTGGGGGCCGGGGAGACCCAGTACTTC.

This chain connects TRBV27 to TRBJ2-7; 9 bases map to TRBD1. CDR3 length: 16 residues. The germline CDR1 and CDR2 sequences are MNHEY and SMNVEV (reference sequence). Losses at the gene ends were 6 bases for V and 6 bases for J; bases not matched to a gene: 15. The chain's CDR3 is CASSSTPGQGIGEQYF. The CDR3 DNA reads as TGTGCCAGCAGCTCGACACCGGGACAGGGAATAGGCGAGCAGTACTTC.

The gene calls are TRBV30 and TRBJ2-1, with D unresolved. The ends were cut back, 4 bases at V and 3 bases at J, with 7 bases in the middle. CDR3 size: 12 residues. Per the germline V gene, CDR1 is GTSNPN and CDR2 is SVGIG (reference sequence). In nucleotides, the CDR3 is TGTGCCTGGACCCCCTTCTACAATGAGCAGTTCTTC. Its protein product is CAWTPFYNEQFF.

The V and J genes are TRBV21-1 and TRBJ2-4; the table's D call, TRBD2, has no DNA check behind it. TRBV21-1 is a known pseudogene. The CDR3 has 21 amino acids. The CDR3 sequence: CASSDPPTSGRRGLAKNIQYF. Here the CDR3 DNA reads TGTGCCAGCAGCGACCCTCCGACTAGCGGGAGAAGGGGGCTAGCCAAAAACATTCAGTACTTC.

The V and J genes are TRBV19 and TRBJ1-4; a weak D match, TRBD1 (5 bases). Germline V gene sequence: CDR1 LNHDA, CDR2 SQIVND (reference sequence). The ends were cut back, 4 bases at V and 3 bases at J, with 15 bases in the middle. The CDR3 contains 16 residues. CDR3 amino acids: CASSTERRGSNEKLFF. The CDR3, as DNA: TGTGCCAGTAGTACCGAGAGGAGGGGTTCTAATGAAAAACTGTTTTTT. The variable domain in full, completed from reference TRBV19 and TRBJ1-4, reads DGGITQSPKYLFRKEGQNVTLSCEQNLNHDAMYWYRQDPGQGLRLIYYSQIVNDFQKGDIAEGYSVSREKKESFPLTVTSAQKNPTAFYLCASSTERRGSNEKLFFGSGTQLSVL.

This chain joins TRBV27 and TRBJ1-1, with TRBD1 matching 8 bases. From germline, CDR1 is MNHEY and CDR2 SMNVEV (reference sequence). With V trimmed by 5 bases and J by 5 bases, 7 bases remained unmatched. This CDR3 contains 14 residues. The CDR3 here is CASSPRQGRTEAFF. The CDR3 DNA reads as TGTGCCAGCAGTCCGAGACAGGGGAGGACTGAAGCTTTCTTT.

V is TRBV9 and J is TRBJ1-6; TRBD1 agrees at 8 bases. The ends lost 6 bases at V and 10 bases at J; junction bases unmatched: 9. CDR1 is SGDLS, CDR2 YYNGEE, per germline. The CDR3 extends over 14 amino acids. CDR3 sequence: CASTSTGAESPLHF. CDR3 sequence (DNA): TGTGCCAGCACCTCGACAGGGGCAGAATCACCCCTCCACTTT.

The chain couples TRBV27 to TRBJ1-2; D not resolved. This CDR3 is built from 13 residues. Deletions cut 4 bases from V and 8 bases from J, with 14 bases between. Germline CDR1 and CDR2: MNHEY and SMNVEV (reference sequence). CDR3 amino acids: CASSSRLAAGYTF. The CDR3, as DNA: TGTGCCAGCAGTTCCCGTCTAGCAGCGGGCTACACCTTC.

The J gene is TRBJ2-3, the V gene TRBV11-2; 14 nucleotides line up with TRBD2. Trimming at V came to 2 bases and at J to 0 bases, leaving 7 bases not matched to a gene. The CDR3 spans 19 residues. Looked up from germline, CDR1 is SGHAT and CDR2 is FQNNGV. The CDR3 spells CASSLLGTSGRKSTDTQYF. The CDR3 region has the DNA TGTGCCAGCAGCTTACTCGGGACTAGCGGGAGAAAGAGCACAGATACGCAGTATTTT.

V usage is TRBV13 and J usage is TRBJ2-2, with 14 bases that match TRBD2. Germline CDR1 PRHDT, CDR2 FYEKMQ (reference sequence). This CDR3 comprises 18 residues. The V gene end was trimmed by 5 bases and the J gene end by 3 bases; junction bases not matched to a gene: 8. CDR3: CASSDRSGLAGDTGELFF. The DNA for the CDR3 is TGTGCCAGCAGCGACAGGTCGGGACTAGCGGGAGACACCGGGGAGCTGTTTTTT.

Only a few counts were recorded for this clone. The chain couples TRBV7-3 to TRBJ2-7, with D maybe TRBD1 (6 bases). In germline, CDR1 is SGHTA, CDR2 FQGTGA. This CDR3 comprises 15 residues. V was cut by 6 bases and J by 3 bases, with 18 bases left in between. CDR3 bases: TGTGCCAGCAGTTTATCAGGGGCGCCGATCTACGAGCAGTACTTC. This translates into CASSLSGAPIYEQYF.